The present TCR beta chain was sequenced within a study of human T cells and chemical hapten exposure (dated by TCRdb to about 2021). Regarding the research as a whole: For sensitization, 2% DPC in acetone was applied to a roughly 2 cm by roughly 2 cm area of upper inner arm skin. Patients additionally received weekly therapeutic DPC doses to the scalp throughout the roughly 25-week study period. Patch testing was performed on the upper back with Finn chambers containing 0.01% DPC, and the patch tests were scored after 6 days according to International Contact Dermatitis Research Group standards. The patient cohort, mostly female, included alopecia areata with under or over 50% scalp involvement, alopecia totalis and alopecia universalis. Libraries were pooled for sequencing, and variation in per-sample TCR yields was attributed mainly to small differences in library volumes within the pool. Peripheral blood TCR repertoire changes were tracked in vivo in alopecia patients during primary and secondary sensitization to the hapten diphenylcyclopropenone (DPC). Patient blood was sampled pre-sensitization (week 0) and at 2, 6 and about 24 weeks after DPC sensitization. For TCR sequencing, blood came from about 29 alopecia patients at anywhere from one to four time points (pre-sensitization, 2, 6 and 24 weeks).

Interpreted using the paper, the time point label stands for: patch test 1, 2 weeks after DPC sensitization. What this sample's treatment or condition label stands for: therapeutic diphenylcyclopropenone sensitization with weekly scalp DPC. At each patch-test visit, blood was drawn before the patch test was applied. To be eligible, patients had to be aged 18 to 70, diagnosed with alopecia and judged suitable for DPC therapy, while pregnant patients were excluded. Total RNA was extracted from unfractionated whole blood that had been collected in Tempus Blood RNA tubes. As regards this clonotype: Its cognate antigen has yet to be identified. No much larger clone exists at a distance of one base, and base qualities are not known.

V loses 3 bases at its end and J loses 5 bases; junction bases beyond the gene matches: 2. From the cysteine through the phenylalanine, the CDR3 covers 15 amino acids. Only CDR3 DNA remains: 45 bases, in frame from the first base. CDR1 and CDR2 are drawn from the germline V gene: SGDLS, YYNGEE. Libraries were prepared through RACE. The reads were generated on a NextSeq 500. During library preparation, unique molecular identifiers were attached to individual cDNA molecules so that TCRs could be counted quantitatively and reproducibly. For every blood RNA sample, sequencing covered both the TCR alpha and TCR beta chains. In the source study's methods: The median number of TCRs per sample was around 100,000, ranging from 23,224 to 690,600. The Decombinator software suite was used to annotate V, J and CDR3 in the TCR reads. Every sample was subsampled to the same number of TCRs (28,000) for the PS versus PT1 abundance plots. TCRs were defined as expanded if absent before sensitization and observed at least eight times at the 2-week time point. TCRdb reanalyzed the raw reads on its own, using fastp at Q25 for trimming and MiXCR for clone calling, and kept in-frame beta chains. Every distinct CDR3 protein forms one entry, paired with its most common genes and DNA. TCRdb, not the original authors, processed these V and J calls. This sample has more than 90,000 distinct CDR3 sequences in its table, and about 11% of those were observed once. The top ten clones comprise less than 2.5% of the sample.

Findings and caveats that apply to the study as a whole: Significantly more large CDR3 similarity clusters were formed by expanded TCRs than by pre-sensitization or healthy control sets, consistent with antigen-driven responses. Alopecia, a presumed autoimmune disease, was present in all patients, so the immune response of the patients might differ from that of healthy individuals. Repeated subsampling changed both the strength of the expansion versus patch-test correlation and the threshold at which the correlation became significant. The number of TCRs above 1 in 1000 frequency did not change with DPC sensitization; there was no evidence of global repertoire structure alterations. Patch test score correlated positively with the number of PT1 expanded TCRs, reaching significance at thresholds 8, 16 and 32 but not at 4.

In this chain, TRBV9 is recombined with TRBJ2-2; TRBD2 aligns with 12 central bases. The sequencing used whole blood, collected in connection with sensitization to the hapten diphenylcyclopropenone (DPC). This sequence was found in a man aged 40-49 years with alopecia areata. Some clones in this sample may be carry-over from other donors' samples. The bases are TGTGCCAGCAGCGGACTAGCGGGAGATACCGGGGAGCTGTTTTTT. Translated, this is CASSGLAGDTGELFF. Supplemented by the reference TRBV9 and TRBJ2-2 proteins around the CDR3, the complete variable domain is DSGVTQTPKHLITATGQRVTLRCSPRSGDLSVYWYQQSLDQGLQFLIQYYNGEERAKGNILERFSAQQFPDLHSELNLSSLELGDSALYFCASSGLAGDTGELFFGEGSRLTVL.